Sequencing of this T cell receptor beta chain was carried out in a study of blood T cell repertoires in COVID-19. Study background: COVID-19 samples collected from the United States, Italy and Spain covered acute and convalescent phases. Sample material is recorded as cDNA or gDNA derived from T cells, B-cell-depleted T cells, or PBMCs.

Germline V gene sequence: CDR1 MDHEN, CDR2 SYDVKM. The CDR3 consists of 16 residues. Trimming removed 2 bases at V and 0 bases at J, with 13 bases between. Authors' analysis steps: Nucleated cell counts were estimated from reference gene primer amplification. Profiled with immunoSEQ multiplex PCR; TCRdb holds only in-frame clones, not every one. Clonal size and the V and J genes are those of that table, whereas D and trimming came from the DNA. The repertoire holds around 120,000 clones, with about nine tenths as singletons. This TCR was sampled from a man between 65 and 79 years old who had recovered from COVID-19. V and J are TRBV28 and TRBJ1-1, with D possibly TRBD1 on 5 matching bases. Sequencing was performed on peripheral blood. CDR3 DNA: TGTGCCAGCAGTTTACGCGGGGGGAGTGTGAACACTGAAGCTTTCTTT. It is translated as CASSLRGGSVNTEAFF.